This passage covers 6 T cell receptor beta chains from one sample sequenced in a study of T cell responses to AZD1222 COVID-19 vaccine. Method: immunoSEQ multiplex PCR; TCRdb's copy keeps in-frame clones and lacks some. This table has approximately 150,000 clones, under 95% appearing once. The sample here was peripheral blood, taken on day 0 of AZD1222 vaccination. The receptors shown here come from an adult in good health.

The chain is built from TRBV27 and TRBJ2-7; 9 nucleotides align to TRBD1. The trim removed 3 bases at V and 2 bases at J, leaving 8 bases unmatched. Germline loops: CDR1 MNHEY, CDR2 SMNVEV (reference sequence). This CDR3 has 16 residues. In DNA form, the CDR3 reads TGTGCCAGCAGTTTGACAGGGGGGGTAGTAACCTACGAGCAGTACTTC. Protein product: CASSLTGGVVTYEQYF.

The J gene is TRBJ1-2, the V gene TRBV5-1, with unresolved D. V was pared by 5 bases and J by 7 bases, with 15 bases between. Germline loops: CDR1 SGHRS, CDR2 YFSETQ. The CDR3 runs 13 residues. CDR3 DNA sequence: TGCGCCAGCAGGGTGCTAACTTCCTTTGGCTACACCTTC. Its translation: CASRVLTSFGYTF.

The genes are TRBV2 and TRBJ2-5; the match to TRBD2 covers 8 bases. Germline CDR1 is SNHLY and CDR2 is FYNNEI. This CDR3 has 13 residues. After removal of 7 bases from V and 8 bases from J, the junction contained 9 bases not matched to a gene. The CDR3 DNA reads TGTGCCAGCATGGGGCTGCGGGAGGATACCCAGTACTTC. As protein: CASMGLREDTQYF.

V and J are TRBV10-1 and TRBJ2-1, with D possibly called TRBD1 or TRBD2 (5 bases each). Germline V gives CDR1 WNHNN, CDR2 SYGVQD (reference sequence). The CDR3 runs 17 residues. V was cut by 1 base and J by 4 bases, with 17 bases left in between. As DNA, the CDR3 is TGCGCCAGCAGTGAGTGGGGTAAGGGGAGTTGGTACAATGAGCAGTTCTTC. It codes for CASSEWGKGSWYNEQFF.

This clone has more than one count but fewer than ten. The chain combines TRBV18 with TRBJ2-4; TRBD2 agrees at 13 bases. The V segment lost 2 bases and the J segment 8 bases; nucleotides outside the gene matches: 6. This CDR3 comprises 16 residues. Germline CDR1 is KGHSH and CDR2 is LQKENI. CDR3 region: CASSPRTSGSSDIQYF. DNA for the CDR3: TGTGCCAGCTCACCAAGGACTAGCGGGAGCAGCGACATTCAGTACTTC.

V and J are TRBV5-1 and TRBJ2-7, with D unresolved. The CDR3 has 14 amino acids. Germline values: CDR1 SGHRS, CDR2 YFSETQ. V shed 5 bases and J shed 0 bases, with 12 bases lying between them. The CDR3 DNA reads TGCGCCAGCAGAAAAGACACGAGCTCCTACGAGCAGTACTTC. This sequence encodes CASRKDTSSYEQYF.